This T cell receptor (beta chain) comes out of a study of blood T cell repertoires in COVID-19. Sequencing was performed with immunoSEQ multiplex PCR; in TCRdb, only in-frame clones are kept and a portion is missing. This sample has over 600,000 clones; 85% to 90% occur once, and the top ten carry over 0.2%. This clone was seen once. CDR1 and CDR2 from the germline V gene are SGHRS and YFSETQ. After removal of 6 bases from V and 5 bases from J, the junction contained 8 bases not matched to a gene. The CDR3 is 14 residues long. The chain combines TRBV5-1 with TRBJ1-1; 9 bases are shared with TRBD1. The sample comprised peripheral blood. The sequence came from a woman younger than 35 with acute or convalescent COVID-19. The chain's CDR3 is CASTLRDRVTEAFF. CDR3 nucleotides: TGCGCCAGCACCCTACGGGACAGGGTAACTGAAGCTTTCTTT.